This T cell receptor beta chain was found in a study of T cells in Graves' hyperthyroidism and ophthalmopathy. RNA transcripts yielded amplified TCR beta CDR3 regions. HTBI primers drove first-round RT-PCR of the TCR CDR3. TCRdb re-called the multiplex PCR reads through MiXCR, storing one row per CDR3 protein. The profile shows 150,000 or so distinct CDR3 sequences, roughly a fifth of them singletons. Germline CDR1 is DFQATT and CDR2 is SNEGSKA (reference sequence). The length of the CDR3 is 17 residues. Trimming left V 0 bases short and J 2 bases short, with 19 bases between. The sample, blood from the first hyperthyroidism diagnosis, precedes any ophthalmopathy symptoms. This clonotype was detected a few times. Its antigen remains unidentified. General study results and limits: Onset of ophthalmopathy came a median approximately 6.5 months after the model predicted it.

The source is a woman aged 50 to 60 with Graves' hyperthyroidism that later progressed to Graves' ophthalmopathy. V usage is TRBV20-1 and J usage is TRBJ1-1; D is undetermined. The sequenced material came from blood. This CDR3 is CSARDPRGPAKNTEAFF. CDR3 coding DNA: TGCAGTGCTAGAGATCCCCGAGGCCCGGCCAAAAACACTGAAGCTTTCTTT.